This TCR beta chain was retrieved from a study of shared clonotypes between healthy human individuals. In its sample, this clone was seen a few times. The table came from immunoSEQ multiplex PCR; TCRdb's copy has only in-frame clones and leaves some out. The sample consists of 90,000 to 120,000 clones, less than 80% of them appearing once. V shed 5 bases and J shed 5 bases, with 13 bases lying between them. Germline values: CDR1 WSHSY, CDR2 SAAADI. The CDR3 covers 13 residues. The TCR originated in a woman in her 30s in good health. Sequences were obtained from memory CD8+ T cells sorted from blood. Specified subset: CD45RO+ cells pooled with CCR7-negative TemRA cells. The V gene is TRBV10-2, the J gene TRBJ2-7; D may correspond to TRBD1 or TRBD2 (7 bases each). CDR3 residues: CASSQGGSNEQYF. As DNA, the CDR3 is TGCGCCAGCAGTCAGGGGGGGTCTAACGAGCAGTACTTC.